These 32 T cell receptor beta chains came from one sample sequenced in a study of T cell clonality in common variable immunodeficiency (dated by TCRdb to the mid-2010s). Points the paper makes about the study in general: CVID TCRbeta sequences were reported to have fewer deletions and N-nucleotide insertions and to lack highly modified clones with 13 or more V deletions.

What these receptors recognize is not known. Receptor amplification or capture employed the immunoSEQ multiplex PCR assay. Imported from immuneACCESS, the table was reduced by TCRdb to in-frame sequences with V and J called. These copies leave out some clones; in studies compared against another copy, an unresolved V gene accounts for under half, and the cause of the remainder is not known. The data for this sample show roughly 42,000 clones, each detected more than once. The ten largest clonotypes hold roughly 6% of the sample. Sequenced input: peripheral blood mononuclear cells. The origin of the receptors is a human donor with common variable immunodeficiency.

This clone was detected many times. The CDR3 end is not reached by the read, which stops 3 residues before it; the germline J gene fills it in. The chain joins TRBV13 to TRBJ1-2, with TRBD1 as a possible D gene (6 bases). CDR1 is PRHDT and CDR2 is FYEKMQ in the germline V gene (reference sequence). The CDR3 spans 12 residues. The sequenced CDR3 bases are TGTGCCAGCAGCTCTCAGGGGAGAGGC. This sequence encodes CASSSQGRG. The CDR3 as a whole reads CASSSQGRGYTF.

This clone was counted ten times or more. From the germline J gene comes the end of the CDR3, since the read stops 3 residues before it. This sequence joins TRBV30 and TRBJ1-4; D uncertain. The V gene's germline CDR1 is GTSNPN and CDR2 SVGIG (reference sequence). The CDR3 has 13 residues. V lost 0 bases and J 4 bases, leaving 6 bases between the germline ends. The covered CDR3 bases are TGTGCCTGGAGTGTAGAGGGTAATGAAAAA. It yields the protein CAWSVEGNEK. The whole CDR3 protein reads CAWSVEGNEKLFF.

This clone appeared many times. Read coverage stops 3 residues before the CDR3 terminus; the germline J gene supplies the remainder. The chain uses TRBV20-1 and TRBJ2-7; D possibly corresponds to TRBD2 (5 bases). With 3 bases removed from V and 0 bases from J, the gap between germline ends came to 12 bases. This CDR3 is built from 14 residues. Germline V gene data show CDR1 as DFQATT and CDR2 as SNEGSKA (reference sequence). CDR3 DNA (partial): TGCAGTGCTAGGCGGAGGCCTCCCTCCTACGAG. It is translated as CSARRRPPSYE. The complete CDR3 reads CSARRRPPSYEQYF.

This clone has at least ten counts. From the germline J gene comes the end of the CDR3, since the read stops 3 residues before it. The chain links TRBV29-1 to TRBJ2-5; 9 nucleotides line up with TRBD1. V gave up 6 bases and J gave up 4 bases; unmatched junction bases: 9. Germline V CDR1 and CDR2: SQVTM, ANQGSEA. This CDR3 comprises 14 residues. CDR3 bases read: TGCAGCGTCGCCAGGGACAGGGTGTTAGAGACC. Translating it yields CSVARDRVLET. The full-length CDR3 reads as CSVARDRVLETQYF.

This clone showed up just a few times. From the germline J gene comes the end of the CDR3, since the read stops 3 residues before it. The chain combines TRBV6-2 or TRBV6-3 with TRBJ2-1, with D uncertain. The germline V gene encodes CDR1 MNHEY and CDR2 SVGEGT. V was trimmed by 0 bases and J by 7 bases, leaving 13 bases between them. The CDR3 runs 15 residues. The CDR3 sequence is CASSYSGSRANEQFF. CDR3 DNA (partial): TGTGCCAGCAGTTACTCGGGTTCCCGAGCGAATGAG.

This clone has a count of ten or more. The read finishes 3 residues shy of the CDR3 end, and the germline J gene is used to complete it. The genes are TRBV2 and TRBJ1-6; 7 bases line up with TRBD1. CDR3 length: 14 amino acids. The germline CDR1 and CDR2 sequences are SNHLY and FYNNEI. Trimming cost V 5 bases and J 9 bases; bases outside gene matches: 7. CDR3 bases read: TGTGCCAGCAGTTACAGGGGTGATGGTTCACCC. This translates into CASSYRGDGSP. The CDR3 as a whole reads CASSYRGDGSPLHF.

This clone was detected ten times or more. The observed sequence ends 3 residues before the CDR3 terminus, with the missing tail filled in from the germline J gene. The V and J genes are TRBV20-1 and TRBJ2-5; 12 nucleotides match TRBD2. The germline CDR1 and CDR2 sequences are DFQATT and SNEGSKA (reference sequence). V shed 0 bases and J 6 bases; nucleotides not matched to a gene: 5. This CDR3 has 15 residues. CDR3 DNA (partial): TGCAGTGCTAGAGATCTAGCGGGAGGGCCGAAGACC. Translation: CSARDLAGGPKT. The entire CDR3 is CSARDLAGGPKTQYF.

This clone has a handful of counts. The CDR3 end falls 3 residues outside the read, so it is completed with the germline J gene. The V and J genes are TRBV7-2 and TRBJ2-1, with 9 bases identical to TRBD1. CDR3 length equals 14 residues. The V gene's germline CDR1 is SGHTA and CDR2 FQGNSA. The V gene end was trimmed by 4 bases and the J gene end by 9 bases; junction bases not matched to a gene: 7. CDR3 DNA, as far as it was read: TGTGCCAGCAGCTCCATTGACAGGGGGGGTGAG. Translating it yields CASSSIDRGGE. The whole CDR3 is CASSSIDRGGEQFF.

This clone has more than one count but fewer than ten. The read comes to an end 3 residues before the CDR3 does, leaving the germline J gene to fill in the end. The V call is TRBV30, the J call TRBJ1-5, with D possibly matching TRBD1 (6 bases). V was pared by 1 base and J by 3 bases, with 10 bases between. CDR1 is GTSNPN, CDR2 SVGIG, per germline (reference sequence). The CDR3 is 14 amino acids. The CDR3 sequence is CAWSGRGPNQPQHF. Incomplete CDR3 DNA: TGTGCCTGGAGTGGGCGGGGGCCCAATCAGCCC.

In the case of this clone: Read coverage stops 3 residues before the CDR3 terminus; the germline J gene supplies the remainder. At the DNA level, this CDR3 is encoded by other sequences in the same sample as well. The chain recombines TRBV18 with TRBJ2-5, with 8 nucleotides matching TRBD1. Trimming at V came to 3 bases and at J to 5 bases, leaving 5 bases not matched to a gene. Germline V CDR1 and CDR2: KGHSH, LQKENI. The CDR3 consists of 14 residues. The DNA read from the CDR3 is TGTGCCAGCTCACCGGGACAGGCCGGGGAGACC. It yields the protein CASSPGQAGET. In full, the CDR3 is CASSPGQAGETQYF.

This clone has at least ten counts. The read comes to an end 3 residues before the CDR3 does, leaving the germline J gene to fill in the end. The V and J genes are TRBV5-1 and TRBJ1-1; TRBD1 is a possible D gene (6 bases). CDR3 length: 14 residues. CDR1 SGHRS and CDR2 YFSETQ come from the germline V gene. The V and J ends lost 5 bases and 5 bases respectively, with 16 bases between them. Here the CDR3 reads CASSIGGAGTEAFF. The part of the CDR3 DNA that was read is TGCGCCAGCAGTATTGGGGGGGCAGGGACTGAA.

A word on this clone: The CDR3 end is not reached by the read, which stops 3 residues before it; the germline J gene fills it in. The rearrangement uses TRBV19 and TRBJ1-5; 7 positions match TRBD1. This CDR3 is 17 amino acids long. V lost 6 bases and J lost 7; bases outside the gene matches: 18. Germline loops: CDR1 LNHDA, CDR2 SQIVND (reference sequence). CDR3 sequence: CASSDGTVMKVGQPQHF. The DNA read from the CDR3 is TGTGCCAGTAGCGACGGGACAGTAATGAAGGTTGGACAGCCC. Complete variable domain (other parts from reference TRBV19 and TRBJ1-5): DGGITQSPKYLFRKEGQNVTLSCEQNLNHDAMYWYRQDPGQGLRLIYYSQIVNDFQKGDIAEGYSVSREKKESFPLTVTSAQKNPTAFYLCASSDGTVMKVGQPQHFGDGTRLSIL.

As concerns this clone: The CDR3 end lies 3 residues beyond the end of the read and is filled in from the germline J gene. V and J are TRBV7-8 and TRBJ2-7; possibly TRBD1 for D (6 bases). Trimming stripped 5 bases from V and 3 bases from J, with 17 bases between. The CDR3 totals 15 residues. The germline V gene encodes CDR1 SGHVS and CDR2 FQNEAQ. The DNA read from the CDR3 is TGTGCCAGCAGCCTCGACCGAGGACAGAACTACGAG. This codes for CASSLDRGQNYE. The entire CDR3 is CASSLDRGQNYEQYF.

This clone was found many times. CDR3 amino acids: CASSILPGQGADGYTF. The DNA read from the CDR3 is TGTGCCAGTAGTATCCTGCCGGGACAGGGGGCTGATGGC. The chain couples TRBV19 to TRBJ1-2; 12 bases agree with TRBD1. Sequencing ends 3 residues short of the CDR3 end; the germline J gene provides the rest. V shed 3 bases and J 6 bases; nucleotides not matched to a gene: 8. Germline V gene sequence: CDR1 LNHDA, CDR2 SQIVND (reference sequence). The CDR3 spans 16 residues.

With respect to this clone: Read data end 3 residues before the CDR3 end; the end is taken from the germline J gene. The rearrangement joins TRBV5-6 to TRBJ1-6; maybe TRBD1 (5 bases). From germline, CDR1 is SGHDT and CDR2 YYEEEE. This CDR3 has 11 amino acids. CDR3 DNA (partial): TGTGCCAGCAGATTCAGAGGGGCC. Encoded protein: CASRFRGA. The CDR3 in full is CASRFRGALHF.

In this sample, this clone turned up a few times. Sequencing ends 3 residues short of the CDR3 end; the germline J gene provides the rest. The chain carries TRBV7-8 and TRBJ2-5; maybe TRBD1 (6 bases). Deletions cut 5 bases from V and 4 bases from J, with 8 bases between. This CDR3 is 12 amino acids long. Per germline, CDR1 SGHVS and CDR2 FQNEAQ. The CDR3 here is CASSPRGETQYF. The CDR3 bases that were read are TGTGCCAGCAGCCCCAGGGGAGAGACC.

This clone was counted only a few times. The read finishes 3 residues shy of the CDR3 end, and the germline J gene is used to complete it. The chain joins TRBV5-1 to TRBJ2-7, with D possibly matching TRBD1 (6 bases). Germline V gene lookup returns CDR1 SGHRS and CDR2 YFSETQ. The CDR3 contains 16 residues. The germline V and J ends were trimmed by 4 bases and 3 bases, with 20 bases remaining between them. Incomplete CDR3 DNA: TGCGCCAGCAGCCCAGGGGCGAGCAACGTCCACTACGAG. Its protein product is CASSPGASNVHYE. The whole CDR3 region reads CASSPGASNVHYEQYF.

Only a few counts were recorded for this clone. The read falls 3 residues short of the CDR3 end, and the missing part is taken from the germline J gene. This chain connects TRBV13 to TRBJ2-7, with TRBD2 as a possible D gene (7 bases). V gave up 0 bases and J gave up 6 bases, with 18 bases separating them. CDR1 PRHDT and CDR2 FYEKMQ come from the germline V gene (reference sequence). There are 16 residues in the CDR3. The CDR3 here is CASSLGLRGGLGEQYF. CDR3 bases read: TGTGCCAGCAGCTTAGGTCTGAGGGGGGGGCTTGGCGAG.

This clone has a count of ten or more. The CDR3 reads CASSREGDNSPLHF. The sequenced CDR3 bases are TGTGCCAGCTCCCGGGAAGGGGATAATTCACCC. The chain uses TRBV27 and TRBJ1-6; D is possibly TRBD1 (5 bases). Read sequence stops 3 residues before the CDR3 end, and the germline J gene provides the missing end. V lost 8 bases and J lost 5, with 13 bases in between. Looked up from germline, CDR1 is MNHEY and CDR2 is SMNVEV (reference sequence). There are 14 residues in the CDR3.

This clone has just a few counts. The CDR3 goes on 3 residues after the read ends, and that part is filled in from the germline J gene. The rearrangement links TRBV10-3 to TRBJ2-7; either TRBD1 or TRBD2 may fit D (6 bases each). The germline gives CDR1 ENHRY, CDR2 SYGVKD. The CDR3 is 14 residues long. V was clipped by 6 bases and J by 4 bases, with 16 bases between them. CDR3 in amino acids: CAIRSGQGRYEQYF. Incomplete CDR3 DNA: TGTGCCATCAGATCAGGGCAGGGGAGGTACGAG.

This clone showed up many times. The read gets to within 3 residues of the CDR3 end, and the germline J gene fills in the rest. The V and J genes are TRBV7-9 and TRBJ1-4; 8 bases match TRBD1. V trimming: 3 bases; J trimming: 3 bases; junction bases outside the gene matches: 0. Germline V gene lookup returns CDR1 SEHNR and CDR2 FQNEAQ (reference sequence). This CDR3 contains 14 residues. The CDR3 loop is CASSLGQANEKLFF. The covered CDR3 bases are TGTGCCAGCAGCTTGGGACAGGCTAATGAAAAA. Filled out from reference TRBV7-9 and TRBJ1-4, the complete variable domain reads DTGVSQNPRHKITKRGQNVTFRCDPISEHNRLYWYRQTLGQGPEFLTYFQNEAQLEKSRLLSDRFSAERPKGSFSTLEIQRTEQGDSAMYLCASSLGQANEKLFFGSGTQLSVL.

This clone has at least ten counts. From the germline J gene comes the end of the CDR3, since the read stops 3 residues before it. The rearrangement links TRBV20-1 to TRBJ2-5; possibly TRBD2 for D (6 bases). Germline V CDR1 and CDR2: DFQATT, SNEGSKA (reference sequence). The CDR3 consists of 12 residues. The ends were cut back, 6 bases at V and 4 bases at J, with 12 bases in the middle. CDR3 residues: CSAVLAPETQYF. The CDR3 DNA, read in part, is TGCAGTGCAGTACTAGCCCCAGAGACC.

This clone was counted at least ten times. The DNA ends 3 residues before the CDR3 does, and the rest of the CDR3 is filled in from the germline J gene. V usage is TRBV6-2 or TRBV6-3 and J usage is TRBJ1-1; D uncertain. Germline CDR1 reads MNHEY; CDR2 reads SVGEGT. V was cut by 6 bases and J by 6 bases, with 14 bases left in between. This CDR3 contains 13 residues. Incomplete CDR3 DNA: TGTGCCAGCAGCCCCCGTGCCCGGTCTGAA. Translating it yields CASSPRARSE. In full, the CDR3 is CASSPRARSEAFF.

This clone was picked up many times. Read sequence stops 3 residues before the CDR3 end, and the germline J gene provides the missing end. The V call is TRBV29-1, the J call TRBJ1-5; no clear D gene. Germline V gene data show CDR1 as SQVTM and CDR2 as ANQGSEA. V lost 3 bases and J lost 8, with 20 bases in between. This CDR3 is built from 15 residues. The sequenced CDR3 bases are TGCAGCGTTGAGCATGCCAGACTTTATTCGGAGCCC. It translates to CSVEHARLYSEP. The entire CDR3 sequence reads CSVEHARLYSEPQHF.

This clone was seen more than once but under ten times. Incomplete CDR3 DNA: TGTGCCAGCAGCCGCCCTAGCGGGAGGCCCAGCTCCTACAATGAG. Amino acids: CASSRPSGRPSSYNE. The entire CDR3 protein reads CASSRPSGRPSSYNEQFF. V is TRBV7-6 and J is TRBJ2-1; 11 nucleotides line up with TRBD2. The CDR3 end falls 3 residues outside the read, so it is completed with the germline J gene. The CDR3 is made up of 18 amino acids. J lost 0 bases, V lost 5 bases, and 9 bases had no gene match. Per the germline V gene, CDR1 is SGHVS and CDR2 is FNYEAQ.

This clone was counted many times. With the read ending 3 residues before the CDR3 end, the germline J gene is used to fill in that end. This chain joins TRBV10-3 and TRBJ1-3; TRBD1 agrees at 7 bases. Germline V gives CDR1 ENHRY, CDR2 SYGVKD. J gave up 8 bases and V 6 bases, and 7 bases lay outside the gene matches. This CDR3 comprises 13 residues. CDR3 DNA, as far as it was read: TGTGCCATCAGAGACCGGGACAGCTACACC. Its protein product is CAIRDRDSYT. In full, the CDR3 is CAIRDRDSYTIYF.

This clone appeared many times. The CDR3 goes on 3 residues after the read ends, and that part is filled in from the germline J gene. The chain has TRBV19 and TRBJ2-2; 10 bases match TRBD1. Germline V gene lookup returns CDR1 LNHDA and CDR2 SQIVND (reference sequence). V shed 5 bases and J 6 bases; nucleotides not matched to a gene: 3. The CDR3 totals 14 residues. CDR3 loop: CASSRQGAAGELFF. The CDR3 bases that were read are TGTGCCAGTAGTCGACAGGGGGCGGCCGGGGAG.

This clone was recorded at least ten times. With the read ending 3 residues before the CDR3 end, the germline J gene is used to fill in that end. The J gene is TRBJ1-5, the V gene TRBV18; D is uncertain. Germline values: CDR1 KGHSH, CDR2 LQKENI. V lost 3 bases and J lost 0, with 9 bases in between. The CDR3 covers 15 residues. The DNA read from the CDR3 is TGTGCCAGCTCACCGCTCGGTAATAGCAATCAGCCC. Encoded protein: CASSPLGNSNQP. The whole CDR3 region reads CASSPLGNSNQPQHF. Full variable domain (remainder filled in from reference TRBV18 and TRBJ1-5): NAGVMQNPRHLVRRRGQEARLRCSPMKGHSHVYWYRQLPEEGLKFMVYLQKENIIDESGMPKERFSAEFPKEGPSILRIQQVVRGDSAAYFCASSPLGNSNQPQHFGDGTRLSIL.

This clone was counted ten times or more. The junction departs from the called germline gene at one end, perhaps through a read error. The read terminates 3 residues ahead of where the CDR3 ends, so the germline J gene completes it. The rearrangement uses TRBV10-1 and TRBJ1-1; TRBD1 agrees at 7 bases. CDR3 length: 13 amino acids. CDR1 and CDR2 from the germline V gene are WNHNN and SYGVQD (reference sequence). CDR3 amino acids: CASRDSKGAEAFF. The sequenced CDR3 bases are TGCGCCAGCAGGGACAGTAAGGGGGCTGAG.

In the case of this clone: The read terminates 3 residues before the CDR3 end, so the remaining end is supplied by the germline J gene. The chain combines TRBV6-4 with TRBJ2-1, with 12 bases fitting TRBD2. J lost 9 bases, V lost 6 bases, and 12 bases had no gene match. Germline lookup yields CDR1 MRHNA and CDR2 SNTAGT. The CDR3 runs 16 residues. The DNA read from the CDR3 is TGTGCCAGCAGCCTTTCACTAGCGGGAGGCCCAGGTGAG. It specifies CASSLSLAGGPGE. The entire CDR3 reads CASSLSLAGGPGEQFF.

This clone was seen repeatedly, ten times or more. The CDR3 end lies 3 residues beyond the end of the read and is filled in from the germline J gene. V and J are TRBV20-1 and TRBJ2-7, with 10 positions matching TRBD1. The junction had 5 bases not matched to a gene; V was cut back by 3 bases and J by 3 bases. The CDR3 loop spans 14 amino acids. Germline CDR1 DFQATT, CDR2 SNEGSKA (reference sequence). The CDR3 loop reads CSASAGTGDYEQYF. The sequenced CDR3 bases are TGCAGTGCTAGTGCCGGGACAGGGGACTACGAG.

This clone was recorded many times. Coverage ceases 3 residues before the CDR3 finishes, and the germline J gene fills in the end. This sequence joins TRBV11-2 and TRBJ1-1; D uncertain. The CDR3 has 13 amino acids. Trimming took 5 bases from V and 5 from J, leaving 12 bases between them. Germline assignment: CDR1 SGHAT and CDR2 FQNNGV. The CDR3 spells CASSPLAWTEAFF. The CDR3 bases that were read are TGTGCCAGCAGCCCGCTCGCGTGGACTGAA.